This T cell receptor beta chain was documented in a study of blood T cell repertoires in COVID-19. Assay used: immunoSEQ multiplex PCR; TCRdb lists only in-frame clones, some missing. In the table there are under 300,000 clones, roughly 89% of which are singletons. With 3 bases removed from V and 5 bases from J, the gap between germline ends came to 29 bases. The CDR3 runs 20 residues. Looked up from germline, CDR1 is MGHRA and CDR2 is YSYEKL. This chain uses TRBV4-1 with TRBJ2-1, with D perhaps matching TRBD2 (6 bases). Sample: PBMCs or T cells enriched from blood (not recorded which). This sequence originates from a woman in her sixties who had recovered from COVID-19. CDR3 DNA: TGCGCCAGCAGCCAGGACACGCGTACGTTACGGGAGAATCGCGACAATGAGCAGTTCTTC. Translated: CASSQDTRTLRENRDNEQFF.